Listed here are 30 T cell receptor beta chains from one sample, sequenced in a study of technical replicates of blood from a handful of donors (TCRdb year 2017). Libraries were made using the immunoSEQ multiplex PCR assay. Entries here come from immuneACCESS through TCRdb and include only in-frame sequences with V and J called. Some clones fail to appear in such tables; in the studies checked, an unresolved V gene covers under half of the shortfall, and the cause of the remainder is unknown. The sample records tens of thousands of clones, around 96% of which are singletons. 0.2% to 0.3% of the sample is held by the ten biggest clonotypes. Input material: T cells isolated from PBMCs. These receptors were obtained from a human donor in good health.

The chain links TRBV29-1 to TRBJ2-4, with 8 bases that match TRBD2. V shed 6 bases and J 3 bases; nucleotides not matched to a gene: 13. The germline V gene has CDR1 SQVTM and CDR2 ANQGSEA. The CDR3 loop spans 16 amino acids. The CDR3 protein is CSVRAGSGGVKNIQYF. The CDR3 DNA reads as TGCAGCGTCAGGGCGGGGAGCGGGGGAGTCAAAAACATTCAGTACTTC.

This chain uses TRBV27 with TRBJ2-3, with TRBD2 as a possible D gene (7 bases). Trimming shortened V by 0 bases and J by 4 bases, and 14 bases separated the two germline ends. The CDR3 is made up of 16 amino acids. CDR1 MNHEY and CDR2 SMNVEV come from the germline V gene (reference sequence). This CDR3 reads CASSLSGGGASDTQYF. In DNA form, the CDR3 reads TGTGCCAGCAGTTTATCCGGAGGGGGGGCCTCAGATACGCAGTATTTT.

The rearrangement links TRBV7-9 to TRBJ1-2; unclear D gene. Looked up from germline, CDR1 is SEHNR and CDR2 is FQNEAQ (reference sequence). This CDR3 comprises 9 residues. V was trimmed by 5 bases and J by 11 bases, leaving 6 bases between them. The DNA of the CDR3 is TGTGCCAGCAGCCCCCCGTACACCTTC. Its protein product is CASSPPYTF.

This clone was observed a single time. The chain uses TRBV6-6 and TRBJ1-5; D is perhaps TRBD1 (5 bases). The CDR3 covers 15 residues. Trimming removed 2 bases at V and 0 bases at J, with 8 bases between. CDR1 MNHNY and CDR2 SVGAGI come from the germline V gene (reference sequence). The CDR3 loop reads CASSYRGLSNQPQHF. The CDR3, as DNA: TGTGCCAGCAGTTACAGGGGTCTTAGCAATCAGCCCCAGCATTTT.

As to this clone: The junction does not match germline at one end; this may be a read error. The chain joins TRBV28 to TRBJ2-5; no clear D. CDR3 length equals 12 residues. Germline V lookup: CDR1 MDHEN, CDR2 SYDVKM. CDR3 region: CASSLSEARCHF. In nucleotides, the CDR3 is TGTGCCAGCAGTTTAAGCGAAGCTCGGTGCCACTTC.

CDR3 nucleotides: TGCGCCAGCAGCTTGGACAAAGTGAACACTGAAGCTTTCTTT. Translation: CASSLDKVNTEAFF. V usage is TRBV5-1 and J usage is TRBJ1-1, with D hard to call. The CDR3 has 14 amino acids. In germline, CDR1 is SGHRS, CDR2 YFSETQ. V gave up 0 bases and J gave up 0 bases, with 6 bases separating them.

The rearrangement joins TRBV5-1 to TRBJ2-3; the D gene is possibly TRBD2 (6 bases). The V gene lost 7 bases and the J gene lost 5 bases, with 17 bases spanning the gap. Looked up from germline, CDR1 is SGHRS and CDR2 is YFSETQ. The CDR3 extends over 14 amino acids. The CDR3 loop is CASLPMTGEDTQYF. In nucleotides, the CDR3 is TGCGCCAGCCTTCCTATGACGGGGGAAGATACGCAGTATTTT.

This clone appeared a single time. The J gene is TRBJ1-1, the V gene TRBV4-1; 7 bases line up with TRBD1. With V trimmed by 8 bases and J by 3 bases, 12 bases remained unmatched. The CDR3 is made up of 15 amino acids. Germline V gene sequence: CDR1 MGHRA, CDR2 YSYEKL. The CDR3 DNA reads as TGCGCCAGCTTAAACGACAGGGAGAAACACACTGAAGCTTTCTTT. As protein: CASLNDREKHTEAFF.

The J gene is TRBJ1-4, the V gene TRBV7-2; 7 bases are a match to TRBD1. This CDR3 is built from 15 residues. Germline trimming cut 5 bases from V and 4 bases from J; bases unmatched to any gene: 7. Germline loops: CDR1 SGHTA, CDR2 FQGNSA. CDR3 protein: CASSPRTGFNEKLFF. The CDR3 DNA reads TGTGCCAGCAGCCCCCGGACAGGTTTTAATGAAAAACTGTTTTTT. Looking up the rest from reference TRBV7-2 and TRBJ1-4 gives the full variable domain: GAGVSQSPSNKVTEKGKDVELRCDPISGHTALYWYRQSLGQGLEFLIYFQGNSAPDKSGLPSDRFSAERTGGSVSTLTIQRTQQEDSAVYLCASSPRTGFNEKLFFGSGTQLSVL.

The gene calls are TRBV6-1 and TRBJ1-1; D is uncertain. The length of the CDR3 is 13 residues. V lost 5 bases and J 1 base, leaving 8 bases between the germline ends. Germline CDR1 reads MNHNS; CDR2 reads SASEGT. The CDR3 bases are TGTGCCAGCAGTAAAACTGGGAACACTGAAGCTTTCTTT. This gives the protein CASSKTGNTEAFF.

This chain links TRBV4-1 with TRBJ1-1; TRBD1 matches 7 bases. Germline V gene data show CDR1 as MGHRA and CDR2 as YSYEKL. The ends lost 3 bases at V and 0 bases at J; junction bases unmatched: 4. CDR3 size: 15 residues. This chain's CDR3 is CASSQGQRLNTEAFF. CDR3 nucleotides: TGCGCCAGCAGCCAGGGACAGAGATTGAACACTGAAGCTTTCTTT.

This clone was seen just once. V is TRBV7-2 and J is TRBJ2-7, with a weak D call TRBD2 (6 bases). CDR1 is SGHTA, CDR2 FQGNSA, per germline. V lost 4 bases to trimming and J lost 4 bases, with 14 bases between them. CDR3 length: 14 amino acids. CDR3 amino acids: CASSSLAMPYEQYF. In DNA form, the CDR3 reads TGTGCCAGCAGCTCTCTAGCGATGCCATACGAGCAGTACTTC.

This clone was seen a single time. The rearrangement joins TRBV14 to TRBJ2-3; D gene unclear. Germline CDR1 SGHDN, CDR2 FVKESK. V lost 3 bases and J lost 5, with 12 bases in between. The CDR3 totals 14 residues. The DNA of the CDR3 is TGTGCCAGCAGCCAGGGCAGTCGAAGAGATACGCAGTATTTT. Its protein product is CASSQGSRRDTQYF.

This clone appeared a single time. The rearrangement links TRBV5-4 to TRBJ2-2; D not certain. Trimming took off 6 bases at V and 1 base at J, with 10 bases between the two ends. Germline V lookup: CDR1 SGHNT, CDR2 YYREEE (reference sequence). The CDR3 runs to 14 residues. The CDR3 here is CASTSDLNTGELFF. The CDR3 nucleotides read TGTGCCAGCACGTCAGATCTGAACACCGGGGAGCTGTTTTTT.

The chain employs TRBV4-2 and TRBJ1-2, with TRBD1 as a possible D gene (5 bases). V was shortened by 4 bases and J by 5 bases, with 14 bases between the two germline ends. CDR1 and CDR2 from the germline V gene are LGHNA and YNFKEQ. The length of the CDR3 is 14 residues. In DNA, the CDR3 is TGTGCCAGCAGCCCCCGAATCGACAGATATGGCTACACCTTC. This gives the protein CASSPRIDRYGYTF.

CDR3 residues: CASSHPRQGAYTEAFF. CDR3 DNA: TGCGCCAGCAGCCACCCCCGACAGGGAGCCTACACTGAAGCTTTCTTT. The chain recombines TRBV4-1 with TRBJ1-1, with 7 nucleotides matching TRBD1. After removal of 3 bases from V and 3 bases from J, the junction contained 10 bases not matched to a gene. Germline CDR1 reads MGHRA; CDR2 reads YSYEKL. The CDR3 totals 16 residues.

This chain joins TRBV7-6 and TRBJ2-1, with TRBD2 as a possible D gene (6 bases). This CDR3 has 11 amino acids. Germline V gene data show CDR1 as SGHVS and CDR2 as FNYEAQ. Trimming shortened V by 4 bases and J by 9 bases, and 7 bases separated the two germline ends. The CDR3 loop is CASSSEGEQFF. CDR3 nucleotides: TGTGCCAGCAGCTCGGAGGGTGAGCAGTTCTTC.

For this clone: An end of the junction does not agree with germline; a read error may underlie this. The chain couples TRBV6-6 to TRBJ2-7; TRBD1 is a possible D gene (6 bases). This CDR3 is 12 amino acids long. The V gene's germline CDR1 is MNHNY and CDR2 SVGAGI (reference sequence). CDR3 sequence reads: CASSLQGSVWNF. The CDR3 bases are TGTGCCAGCAGCTTGCAGGGGTCAGTGTGGAACTTC.

The V gene is TRBV4-1, the J gene TRBJ1-1; D is undetermined. The germline CDR1 and CDR2 sequences are MGHRA and YSYEKL. The ends were cut back, 2 bases at V and 4 bases at J, with 11 bases in the middle. The CDR3 length is 14 residues. CDR3 in DNA: TGCGCCAGCAGCCAACCCACTCGGGGCACTGAAGCTTTCTTT. Its protein product is CASSQPTRGTEAFF.

This chain joins TRBV14 and TRBJ1-2; perhaps TRBD1 as D (5 bases). Germline V CDR1 and CDR2: SGHDN, FVKESK. The CDR3 has 11 amino acids. The V gene lost 8 bases and the J gene lost 6 bases, with 10 bases spanning the gap. CDR3 DNA: TGTGCCAGCGGTAGGGGTAATGGCTACACCTTC. This encodes CASGRGNGYTF.

There are a few counts of this clone. The chain uses TRBV11-3 and TRBJ1-4; D uncertain. The CDR3 length is 12 residues. Germline V gene data show CDR1 as SGHNT and CDR2 as YENEEA. The V gene lost 5 bases and the J gene lost 8 bases, with 9 bases spanning the gap. CDR3: CASSEPSEKLFF. The CDR3 DNA reads TGTGCCAGCAGCGAGCCCTCAGAAAAACTGTTTTTT.

This chain uses TRBV6-6 with TRBJ2-7, with 7 bases matching TRBD2. V was pared by 3 bases and J by 4 bases, with 9 bases of the junction left unmatched. The CDR3 totals 15 residues. Germline CDR1 reads MNHNY; CDR2 reads SVGAGI (reference sequence). The CDR3, as DNA: TGTGCCAGCAGTTATAACAACCCCGGGGGGTACGAGCAGTACTTC. Protein: CASSYNNPGGYEQYF.

The chain uses TRBV5-1 and TRBJ2-7, with D unclear. Germline CDR1 SGHRS, CDR2 YFSETQ. There are 15 residues in the CDR3. Trimming left V 4 bases short and J 3 bases short, with 17 bases between. The CDR3 protein is CASSIRETGNYEQYF. CDR3 coding DNA: TGCGCCAGCAGCATAAGAGAGACTGGTAACTACGAGCAGTACTTC. Variable domain in full (rest from reference TRBV5-1 and TRBJ2-7): KAGVTQTPRYLIKTRGQQVTLSCSPISGHRSVSWYQQTPGQGLQFLFEYFSETQRNKGNFPGRFSGRQFSNSRSEMNVSTLELGDSALYLCASSIRETGNYEQYFGPGTRLTVT.

V and J are TRBV19 and TRBJ2-3; 7 positions agree with TRBD2. This CDR3 is built from 14 residues. CDR1 and CDR2 from the germline V gene are LNHDA and SQIVND (reference sequence). V was pared by 3 bases and J by 7 bases, with 7 bases of the junction left unmatched. The CDR3 sequence is CASSMGRGANTQYF. The DNA for the CDR3 is TGTGCCAGTAGTATGGGGAGGGGCGCAAATACGCAGTATTTT.

The CDR3 region is CSVTGDHRNTIYF. CDR3 nucleotide sequence: TGCAGCGTTACAGGGGATCACAGAAACACCATATATTTT. The chain links TRBV29-1 to TRBJ1-3; 7 nucleotides line up with TRBD1. The ends lost 5 bases at V and 5 bases at J; junction bases unmatched: 6. The CDR3 has 13 residues. Per the germline V gene, CDR1 is SQVTM and CDR2 is ANQGSEA.

This chain links TRBV7-2 with TRBJ1-2; D remains ambiguous. CDR1 and CDR2 (germline): SGHTA, FQGNSA. This CDR3 spans 13 amino acids. The V end was cut by 4 bases, the J end by 2 bases, with 8 bases between. In DNA form, the CDR3 reads TGTGCCAGCAGCTCCAGAAGAAACTATGGCTACACCTTC. This gives the protein CASSSRRNYGYTF. Full variable domain (rest looked up from reference TRBV7-2 and TRBJ1-2): GAGVSQSPSNKVTEKGKDVELRCDPISGHTALYWYRQSLGQGLEFLIYFQGNSAPDKSGLPSDRFSAERTGGSVSTLTIQRTQQEDSAVYLCASSSRRNYGYTFGSGTRLTVV.

This chain connects TRBV27 to TRBJ2-7; 8 bases match TRBD1. Germline V lookup: CDR1 MNHEY, CDR2 SMNVEV (reference sequence). J was trimmed by 6 bases and V by 4 bases; bases with no gene match: 11. The CDR3 sequence is 15 residues long. The DNA of the CDR3 is TGTGCCAGCAGTTCCATTGGAGGACAGGGTCCCGAGCAGTACTTC. Its protein product is CASSSIGGQGPEQYF.

This clone appeared a single time. The CDR3 spells CATSPRLTGDQPQHF. The CDR3 DNA reads as TGTGCCACCAGCCCTCGATTGACAGGGGATCAGCCCCAGCATTTT. This sequence joins TRBV15 and TRBJ1-5; 8 nucleotides align to TRBD1. The CDR3 loop spans 15 amino acids. After removal of 5 bases from V and 5 bases from J, the junction contained 8 bases not matched to a gene. Germline-derived CDR1 and CDR2 are LNHNV and YYDKDF (reference sequence).

The rearrangement links TRBV29-1 to TRBJ1-2; D unresolved. The CDR3 is 12 residues long. CDR1 and CDR2 from the germline V gene are SQVTM and ANQGSEA. V shed 4 bases and J shed 7 bases, with 13 bases lying between them. The CDR3 nucleotides are TGCAGCGTTGGGGAGGGCCATGTTGGCTACACCTTC. This codes for CSVGEGHVGYTF.

V usage is TRBV30 and J usage is TRBJ1-1, with 7 positions matching TRBD1. The germline CDR1 and CDR2 sequences are GTSNPN and SVGIG (reference sequence). The J segment lost 7 bases and the V segment lost 0 bases, leaving 2 bases of the junction unmatched. There are 12 residues in the CDR3. The CDR3 nucleotides read TGTGCCTGGAGTGTAGGGACAGTTGAAGCTTTCTTT. This encodes CAWSVGTVEAFF. Drawing the rest from reference TRBV30 and TRBJ1-1, the complete variable domain is SQTIHQWPATLVQPVGSPLSLECTVEGTSNPNLYWYRQAAGRGLQLLFYSVGIGQISSEVPQNLSASRPQDRQFILSSKKLLLSDSGFYLCAWSVGTVEAFFGQGTRLTVV.